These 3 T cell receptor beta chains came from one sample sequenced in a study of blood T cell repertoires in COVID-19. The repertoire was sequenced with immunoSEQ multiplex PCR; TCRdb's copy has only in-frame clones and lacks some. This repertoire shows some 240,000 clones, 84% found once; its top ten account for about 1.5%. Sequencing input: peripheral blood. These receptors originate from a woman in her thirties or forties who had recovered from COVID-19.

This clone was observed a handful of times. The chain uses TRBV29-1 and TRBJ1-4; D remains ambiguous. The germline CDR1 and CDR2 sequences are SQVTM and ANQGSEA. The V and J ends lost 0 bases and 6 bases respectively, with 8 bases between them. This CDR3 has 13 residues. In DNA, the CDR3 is TGCAGCGTTGAAGATCCGGGTGATGAAAAACTGTTTTTT. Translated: CSVEDPGDEKLFF.

CDR3 region: CASRGKDSPLGHEQFF. The CDR3 nucleotides are TGTGCCAGCAGAGGAAAGGACTCTCCTTTAGGGCATGAGCAGTTCTTC. This chain uses TRBV3-1 (or the pseudogene TRBV3-2) with TRBJ2-1, with D possibly TRBD2 on 5 matching bases. The CDR3 runs 16 residues. The V and J ends lost 6 bases and 8 bases respectively, with 23 bases between them. The germline V gene has CDR1 LGHDT and CDR2 YNNKEL (reference sequence).

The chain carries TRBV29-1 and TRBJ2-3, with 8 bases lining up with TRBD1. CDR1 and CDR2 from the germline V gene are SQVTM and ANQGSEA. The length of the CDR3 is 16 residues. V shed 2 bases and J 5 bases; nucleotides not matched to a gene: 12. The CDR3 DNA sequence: TGCAGCGTTGAAATTCGGCGCGGGACAGGATTAGATACGCAGTATTTT. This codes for CSVEIRRGTGLDTQYF.